This T cell receptor (beta chain) was observed in a study of OX40 agonist ivuxolimab in advanced cancers. Overall study: Subjects had a mean age of about 65 years, with a range of 23 to 79; almost 85% were male. Study-level points and caveats: By week 6 at 0.1 to 3.0 mg/kg, blood CD4+ and CD8+ T cells had expanded clonally. Part of the nonresponder group also had normalized T-cell clonal expansion that was low.

Exclusion applied to patients with autoimmune disease history or systemic immunosuppression. Sequencing used immunoSEQ multiplex PCR; TCRdb keeps in-frame clones, though not all of them. The data contain fewer than 85,000 clones, roughly 85% of them seen just once; the ten biggest clones take up approximately 6.7%. V shed 5 bases and J 0 bases; nucleotides not matched to a gene: 7. The CDR3 has 15 amino acids. CDR1 is SGHRS, CDR2 YFSETQ, per germline. Note on this clone: The antigen is unknown.

The specimen was CD4+ or CD8+ T cells sorted from blood, collected in a trial of the OX40 agonist ivuxolimab. The sequence came from an adult with an advanced solid tumor such as melanoma, head and neck, liver or kidney cancer. The rearrangement links TRBV5-1 to TRBJ1-1; 7 nucleotides agree with TRBD1. The CDR3 DNA reads TGCGCCAGCAGTGGGACAGCATCAATGAACACTGAAGCTTTCTTT. It yields the protein CASSGTASMNTEAFF.